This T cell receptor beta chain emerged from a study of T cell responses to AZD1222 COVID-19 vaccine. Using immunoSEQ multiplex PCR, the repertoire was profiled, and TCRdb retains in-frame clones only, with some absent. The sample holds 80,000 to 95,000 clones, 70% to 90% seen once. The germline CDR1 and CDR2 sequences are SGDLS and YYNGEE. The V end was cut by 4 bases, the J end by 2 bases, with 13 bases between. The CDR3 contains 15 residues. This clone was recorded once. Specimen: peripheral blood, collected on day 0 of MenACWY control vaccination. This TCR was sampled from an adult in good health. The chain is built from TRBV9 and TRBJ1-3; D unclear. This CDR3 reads CASSLGFATGNTIYF. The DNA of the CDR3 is TGTGCCAGCAGCCTTGGGTTCGCTACTGGAAACACCATATATTTT.